The clone carrying this TCR beta chain has a single count. The sample originates from a study of graft-versus-host responses after intestinal transplantation. In the study overall: Anti-thymocyte globulin served as induction for all recipients, who then took tacrolimus and steroids for about 3 years.

TCRdb keeps only in-frame clones here, not all; method: immunoSEQ multiplex PCR. This sample carries roughly 69,000 clones, roughly 90% of them seen once, and the ten largest clones take about 6.9%. The CDR3 is 13 residues long. Trimming stripped 0 bases from V and 5 bases from J, with 7 bases between. In germline, CDR1 is LNHNV, CDR2 YYDKDF (reference sequence). The clonotype was recovered from a human patient who received an intestinal transplant, so some T cells may come from the graft donor. The sample in question was bone marrow, obtained almost 750 days after intestinal transplantation. The rearrangement uses TRBV15 and TRBJ2-5; D gene ambiguous. The CDR3 DNA reads TGTGCCACCAGCAGAGAGCCAAAGGAGACCCAGTACTTC. Translation gives CATSREPKETQYF.